This T cell receptor beta chain was captured by sequencing in a study of naive and memory T cell subsets. Whole-study findings and limits: Gini index rose across naive, CM, EM and EMRA in CD4 and CD8. Possibly reflecting memory cells re-expressing CD45RA, a few larger clonotypes occurred in naive repertoires, especially CD8.

This clonotype was recorded at least ten times. The antigen remains undetermined. CDR1 and CDR2 from the germline V gene are SGHRS and YFSETQ. This CDR3 contains 14 residues. Trimming pared 0 bases from V and 4 bases from J, leaving 10 bases between. Both TRBC1 and TRBC2 were covered by a beta constant-region primer of two equimolar oligonucleotides. The ligated cDNA underwent four PCR rounds using SP2 and nested alpha and beta constant-region primers. TCRdb redid the calling of the UMI-ligation and nested PCR reads with MiXCR, one entry per CDR3 protein. The sample gives roughly 100,000 distinct CDR3 sequences, around 11% of which show up once; approximately 0.14% is in the top ten.

Sequenced sample: naive CD4+ T cells from blood. The V call is TRBV5-1, the J call TRBJ1-2; unclear D gene. The source of this sequence is a human donor in good health. The CDR3 sequence is CASSLDGVGYGYTF. The CDR3 DNA follows: TGCGCCAGCAGCTTGGATGGGGTTGGCTATGGCTACACCTTC.